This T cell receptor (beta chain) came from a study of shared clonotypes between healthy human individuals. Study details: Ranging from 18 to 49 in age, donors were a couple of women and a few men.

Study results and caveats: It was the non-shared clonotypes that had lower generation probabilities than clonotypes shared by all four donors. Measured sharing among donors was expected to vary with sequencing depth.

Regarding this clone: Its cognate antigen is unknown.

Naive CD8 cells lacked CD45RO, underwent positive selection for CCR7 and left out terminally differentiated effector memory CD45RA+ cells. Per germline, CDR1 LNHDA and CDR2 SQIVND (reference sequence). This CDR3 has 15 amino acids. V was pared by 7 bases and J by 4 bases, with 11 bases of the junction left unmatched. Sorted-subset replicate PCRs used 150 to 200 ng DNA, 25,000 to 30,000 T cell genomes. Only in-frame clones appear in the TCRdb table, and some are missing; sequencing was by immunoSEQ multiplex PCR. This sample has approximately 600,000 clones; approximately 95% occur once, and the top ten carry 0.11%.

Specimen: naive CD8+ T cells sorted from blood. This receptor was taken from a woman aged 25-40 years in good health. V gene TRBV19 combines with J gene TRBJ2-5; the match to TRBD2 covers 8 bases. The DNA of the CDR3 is TGTGCCAGTATGGTGAGCGGGAGTCTAGGAGAGACCCAGTACTTC. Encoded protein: CASMVSGSLGETQYF.